This TCR beta chain was sequenced for a study of shared clonotypes between healthy human individuals. To note about this clone: This same CDR3 is encoded by further DNA sequences in the sample.

Using approximately 200 ng DNA, approximately 27,000 T cell genomes, the sorted-subset replicate PCRs were run. Per the study methods: ImmunoSEQ sequences covered only the junction and lacked quality scores; filtering therefore differed. Sequenced by immunoSEQ multiplex PCR; TCRdb stores in-frame clones only, minus some. The V and J calls and the clone size are those of that table, but D and trimming were determined from the DNA. Here the sample spans around 2,000,000 clones, about 95% being singletons. CD45RO-negative CD8 cells positively selected for CCR7 made up the naive population, which excluded terminally differentiated effector memory CD45RA+ cells. This CDR3 spans 13 amino acids. Deletions cut 1 base from V and 0 bases from J, with 4 bases between. Germline V gene sequence: CDR1 MGHRA, CDR2 YSYEKL.

The TCR was taken from a man aged 18 to 35 in good health. Sequenced: naive CD8+ T cells sorted from blood. The chain couples TRBV4-1 to TRBJ2-7; D ambiguous. The DNA of the CDR3 is TGCGCCAGCAGCCAAGGTATCTCCTACGAGCAGTACTTC. Translated: CASSQGISYEQYF.